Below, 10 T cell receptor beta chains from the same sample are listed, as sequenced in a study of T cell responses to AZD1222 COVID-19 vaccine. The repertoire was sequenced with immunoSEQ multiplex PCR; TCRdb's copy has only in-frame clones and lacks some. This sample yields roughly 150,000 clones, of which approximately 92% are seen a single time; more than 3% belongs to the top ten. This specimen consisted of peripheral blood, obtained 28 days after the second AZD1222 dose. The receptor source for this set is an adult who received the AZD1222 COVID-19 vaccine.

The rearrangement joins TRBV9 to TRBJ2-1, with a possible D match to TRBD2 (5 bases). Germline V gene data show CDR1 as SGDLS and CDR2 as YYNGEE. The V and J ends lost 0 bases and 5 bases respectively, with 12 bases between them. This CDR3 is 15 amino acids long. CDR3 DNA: TGTGCCAGCAGCGTAGAAACTAGGCCCAACAATGAGCAGTTCTTC. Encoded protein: CASSVETRPNNEQFF. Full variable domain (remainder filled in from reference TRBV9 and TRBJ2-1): DSGVTQTPKHLITATGQRVTLRCSPRSGDLSVYWYQQSLDQGLQFLIQYYNGEERAKGNILERFSAQQFPDLHSELNLSSLELGDSALYFCASSVETRPNNEQFFGPGTRLTVL.

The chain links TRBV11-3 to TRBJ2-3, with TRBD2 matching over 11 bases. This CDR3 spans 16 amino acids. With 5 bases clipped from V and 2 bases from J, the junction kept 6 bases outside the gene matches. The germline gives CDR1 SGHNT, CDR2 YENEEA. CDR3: CASSPGLAGDTDTQYF. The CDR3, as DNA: TGTGCCAGCAGCCCTGGACTAGCGGGTGACACAGATACGCAGTATTTT.

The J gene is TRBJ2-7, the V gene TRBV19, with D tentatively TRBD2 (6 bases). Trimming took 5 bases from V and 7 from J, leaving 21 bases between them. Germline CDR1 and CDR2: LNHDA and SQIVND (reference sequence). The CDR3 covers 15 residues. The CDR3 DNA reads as TGTGCCAGTAGTCCCGCCCCGGGAGCCCCTGGGGAGCAGTACTTC. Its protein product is CASSPAPGAPGEQYF.

The CDR3 is CANLTAGLETQYF. CDR3 DNA sequence: TGTGCCAACCTTACCGCAGGGCTCGAGACCCAGTACTTC. The genes are TRBV25-1 and TRBJ2-5; D possibly corresponds to TRBD1 (5 bases). CDR1 and CDR2 from the germline V gene are MGHDK and SYGVNS. The ends were cut back, 10 bases at V and 5 bases at J, with 17 bases in the middle. This CDR3 is 13 amino acids long.

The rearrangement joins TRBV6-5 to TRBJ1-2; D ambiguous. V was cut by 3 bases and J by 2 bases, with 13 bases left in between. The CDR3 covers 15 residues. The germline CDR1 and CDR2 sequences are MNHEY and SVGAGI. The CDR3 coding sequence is TGTGCCAGCAGTTATTGGGCTGGGAGGAACTATGGCTACACCTTC. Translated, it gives CASSYWAGRNYGYTF.

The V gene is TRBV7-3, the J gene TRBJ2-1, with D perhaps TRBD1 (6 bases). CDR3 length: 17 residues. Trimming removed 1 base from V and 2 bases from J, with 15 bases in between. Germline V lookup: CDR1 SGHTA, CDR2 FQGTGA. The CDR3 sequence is CASSLRAGAQPYNEQFF. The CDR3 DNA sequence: TGTGCCAGCAGCTTAAGGGCAGGGGCGCAACCCTACAATGAGCAGTTCTTC.

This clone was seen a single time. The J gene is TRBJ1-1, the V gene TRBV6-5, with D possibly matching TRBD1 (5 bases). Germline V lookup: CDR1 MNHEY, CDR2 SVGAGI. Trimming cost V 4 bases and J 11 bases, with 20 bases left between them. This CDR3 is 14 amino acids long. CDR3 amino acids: CASSSEGTPLGAFF. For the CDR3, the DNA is TGTGCCAGCAGTTCGGAGGGGACCCCCTTGGGGGCTTTCTTT.

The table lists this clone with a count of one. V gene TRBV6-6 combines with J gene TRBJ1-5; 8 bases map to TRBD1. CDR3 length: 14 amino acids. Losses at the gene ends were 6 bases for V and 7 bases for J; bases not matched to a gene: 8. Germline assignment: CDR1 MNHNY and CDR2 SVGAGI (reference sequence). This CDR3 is CASSGTGENQPQHF. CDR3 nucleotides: TGTGCCAGCAGCGGGACAGGTGAGAACCAGCCCCAGCATTTT.

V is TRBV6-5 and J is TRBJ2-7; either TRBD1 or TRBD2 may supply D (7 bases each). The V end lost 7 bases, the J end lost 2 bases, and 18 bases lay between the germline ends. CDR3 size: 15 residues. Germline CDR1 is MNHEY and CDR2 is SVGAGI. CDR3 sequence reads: CASTPGGTIAYEQYF. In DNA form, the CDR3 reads TGTGCCAGCACCCCAGGGGGGACTATAGCCTACGAGCAGTACTTC.

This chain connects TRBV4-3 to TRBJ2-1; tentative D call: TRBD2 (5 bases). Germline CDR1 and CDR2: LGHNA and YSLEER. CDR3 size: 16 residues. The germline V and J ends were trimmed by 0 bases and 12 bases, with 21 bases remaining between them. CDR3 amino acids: CASSQDPGKPLMTQFF. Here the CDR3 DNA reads TGCGCCAGCAGCCAAGATCCCGGGAAACCTCTTATGACGCAGTTCTTC.